The rows below give T cell receptor beta chains drawn from one sample of a study of cytomegalovirus exposure and HLA in healthy donors. The data were produced by immunoSEQ multiplex PCR, yet TCRdb's version contains in-frame clones alone and is incomplete. The table includes about 120,000 clones, 81% detected once. Sequences were obtained from PBMCs. The origin of the receptors is a middle-aged woman in good health and CMV-seronegative. CDR3s include the opening cysteine and the closing phenylalanine or tryptophan. D genes are given only for firm matches. The size entry is marked missing in some rows and otherwise reads once, few, many or a size class.

>TRBV5-1|TRBD1|-|TRBJ2-5
CAIDPGTGDEETQYF
TGCGCCATCGATCCCGGGACAGGGGACGAAGAGACCCAGTACTTC
>TRBV5-1|TRBD1|few|TRBJ1-2
CASSLQGVDGYTF
TGCGCCAGCAGCTTGCAGGGGGTAGATGGCTACACCTTC
>TRBV14|TRBD1|-|TRBJ1-2
CASSHGGTGGGLYGYTF
TGTGCCAGCAGTCATGGTGGGACAGGGGGCGGACTCTATGGCTACACCTTC
>TRBV9|TRBD2|-|TRBJ2-7
CASSDTSVGYEQYF
TGTGCCAGCAGCGACACTAGCGTCGGCTACGAGCAGTACTTC
>TRBV7-2|-|-|TRBJ2-3
CASSNSPGISDTQYF
TGTGCCAGCAGCAACAGTCCGGGGATTTCAGATACGCAGTACTTT
>TRBV6-1|TRBD1|-|TRBJ2-5
CASSGTGNPRTQYF
TGTGCCAGCTCCGGGACAGGGAACCCCAGGACCCAGTACTTC
>TRBV6-1|-|-|TRBJ1-2
CASSVHGDYGYTF
TGTGCCAGCAGTGTTCACGGAGACTATGGCTACACCTTC
>TRBV11-2|-|-|TRBJ1-1
CASSQRLRDLAFF
TGTGCCAGCAGCCAACGTTTGAGGGATCTAGCTTTCTTT
>TRBV14|TRBD2|once|TRBJ2-7
CASSQGGLAGFRDYEQYF
TGTGCCAGCAGCCAAGGGGGACTAGCGGGATTTAGGGACTACGAGCAGTACTTC
>TRBV28|TRBD1|-|TRBJ2-7
CASSSGQGVLYEQYF
TGTGCCAGCAGTTCGGGACAGGGGGTCCTCTACGAGCAGTACTTC
>TRBV6-5|TRBD1|-|TRBJ1-2
CASRLTRDSHGYTF
TGTGCCAGCAGATTGACCCGGGACAGCCATGGCTACACCTTC
>TRBV6-1|TRBD2|-|TRBJ2-2
CASRGGLTGELFF
TGTGCCAGTCGGGGGGGGTTGACCGGGGAGCTGTTTTTT
>TRBV9|TRBD1|-|TRBJ1-2
CASSGGQVGIYGYTF
TGTGCCAGCAGCGGAGGACAGGTCGGGATCTATGGCTACACCTTC
>TRBV25-1|-|-|TRBJ2-7
CASSLNRLAYEQYF
TGTGCCAGCAGCTTAAACAGGCTCGCCTACGAGCAGTACTTC
>TRBV4-3|-|-|TRBJ2-6
CASSQDTLGANVLTF
TGCGCCAGCAGCCAGGACACCCTTGGGGCCAACGTCCTGACTTTC
>TRBV19|-|-|TRBJ1-2
CASSTQGGYGYTF
TGTGCCAGTAGTACCCAGGGCGGCTATGGCTACACCTTC
>TRBV2|-|-|TRBJ1-5
CASSEDAVQPQHF
TGTGCCAGCAGTGAAGACGCAGTTCAGCCCCAGCATTTT
>TRBV19|TRBD1|-|TRBJ1-5
CASSVPQGYGQPQHF
TGTGCCAGTAGTGTCCCACAGGGGTACGGTCAGCCCCAGCATTTT
>TRBV6-5|-|-|TRBJ1-1
CASTPGAVNTEAFF
TGTGCCAGCACTCCTGGAGCGGTGAACACTGAAGCTTTCTTT
>TRBV19|-|-|TRBJ2-1
CASSIDILATSGLGNEQFF
TGTGCCAGTAGTATAGACATTTTGGCGACCTCCGGGTTGGGCAATGAGCAGTTCTTC
>TRBV7-9|-|-|TRBJ1-1
CASSPARFNTEAFF
TGTGCCAGCAGCCCTGCTCGGTTTAACACTGAAGCTTTCTTT
>TRBV27|-|-|TRBJ1-2
CASRFQGSYGYTF
TGTGCCAGCAGGTTTCAGGGGAGCTATGGCTACACCTTC
>TRBV15|-|-|TRBJ2-7
CATSRVGSGREGEQYF
TGTGCCACCAGCAGAGTGGGAAGCGGGCGAGAGGGCGAGCAGTACTTC
>TRBV19|-|few|TRBJ1-4
CASSTQGIATNEKLFF
TGTGCCAGTAGTACACAGGGCATTGCAACTAATGAAAAACTGTTTTTT
>TRBV11-2|TRBD1|-|TRBJ2-7
CASSHRGQGAGYEQYF
TGTGCCAGCAGCCATCGGGGGCAGGGGGCAGGGTACGAGCAGTACTTC
>TRBV18|-|-|TRBJ2-7
CASSPRAGAGSYEQYF
TGTGCCAGCTCACCACGGGCGGGGGCGGGCTCCTACGAGCAGTACTTC
>TRBV2|-|-|TRBJ1-2
CASSVEYRGYTF
TGTGCCAGCAGTGTAGAGTACCGCGGCTACACCTTC